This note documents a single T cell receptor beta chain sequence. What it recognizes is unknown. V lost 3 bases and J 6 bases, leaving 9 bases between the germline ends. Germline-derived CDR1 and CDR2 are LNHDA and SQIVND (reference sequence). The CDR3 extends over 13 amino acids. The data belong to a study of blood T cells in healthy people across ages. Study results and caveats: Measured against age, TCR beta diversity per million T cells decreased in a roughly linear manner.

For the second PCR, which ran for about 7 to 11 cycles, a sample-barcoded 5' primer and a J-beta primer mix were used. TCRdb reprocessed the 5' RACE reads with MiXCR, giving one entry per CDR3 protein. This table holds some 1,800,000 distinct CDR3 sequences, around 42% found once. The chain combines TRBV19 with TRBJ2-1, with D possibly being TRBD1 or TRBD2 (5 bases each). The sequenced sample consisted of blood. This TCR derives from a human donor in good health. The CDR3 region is CASSMPGTNEQFF. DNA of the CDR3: TGTGCCAGTAGTATGCCTGGGACCAATGAGCAGTTCTTC.